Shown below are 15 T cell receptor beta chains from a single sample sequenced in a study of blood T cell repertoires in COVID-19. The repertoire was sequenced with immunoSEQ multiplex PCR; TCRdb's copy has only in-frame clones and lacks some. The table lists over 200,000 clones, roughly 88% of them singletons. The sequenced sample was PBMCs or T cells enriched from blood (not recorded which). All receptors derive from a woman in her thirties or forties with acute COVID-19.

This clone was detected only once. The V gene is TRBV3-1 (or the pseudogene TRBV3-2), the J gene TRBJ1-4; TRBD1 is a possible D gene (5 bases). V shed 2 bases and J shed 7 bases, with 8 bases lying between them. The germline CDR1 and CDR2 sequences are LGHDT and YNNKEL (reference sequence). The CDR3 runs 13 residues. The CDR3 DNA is TGTGCCAGCAGCCAATTGACAGTTGAAAAACTGTTTTTT. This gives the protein CASSQLTVEKLFF.

CDR3 sequence: CASSKEWRQAFF. DNA for the CDR3: TGTGCCAGCAGCAAAGAATGGAGACAGGCTTTCTTT. The chain has TRBV21-1 and TRBJ1-1; TRBD1, the table's D call, was not compared with the DNA. TRBV21-1 is listed as a pseudogene. The CDR3 loop spans 12 amino acids.

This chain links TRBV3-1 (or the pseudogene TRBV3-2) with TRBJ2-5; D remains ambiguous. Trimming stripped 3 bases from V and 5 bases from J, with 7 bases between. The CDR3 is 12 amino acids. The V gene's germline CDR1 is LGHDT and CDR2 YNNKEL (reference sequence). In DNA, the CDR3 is TGTGCCAGCAGCCACCTATCCGAGACCCAGTACTTC. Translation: CASSHLSETQYF.

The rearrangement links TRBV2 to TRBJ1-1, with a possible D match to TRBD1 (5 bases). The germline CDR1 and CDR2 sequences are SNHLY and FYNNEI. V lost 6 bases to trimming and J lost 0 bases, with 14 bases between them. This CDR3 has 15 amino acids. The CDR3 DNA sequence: TGTGCCAGCAGGACCCGGCAGGGCATGAACACTGAAGCTTTCTTT. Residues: CASRTRQGMNTEAFF.

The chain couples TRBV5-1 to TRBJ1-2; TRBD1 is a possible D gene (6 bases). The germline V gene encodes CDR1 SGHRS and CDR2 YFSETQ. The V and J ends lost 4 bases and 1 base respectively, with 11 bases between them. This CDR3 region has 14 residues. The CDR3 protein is CASSEQGINYGYTF. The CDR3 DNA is TGCGCCAGCAGCGAGCAGGGGATTAACTATGGCTACACCTTC.

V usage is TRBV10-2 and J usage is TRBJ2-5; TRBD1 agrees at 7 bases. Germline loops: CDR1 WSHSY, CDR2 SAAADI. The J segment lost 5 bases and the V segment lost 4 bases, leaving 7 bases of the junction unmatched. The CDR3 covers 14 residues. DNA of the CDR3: TGCGCCAGCAGTGTAAGGGGGCCCACCGAGACCCAGTACTTC. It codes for CASSVRGPTETQYF.

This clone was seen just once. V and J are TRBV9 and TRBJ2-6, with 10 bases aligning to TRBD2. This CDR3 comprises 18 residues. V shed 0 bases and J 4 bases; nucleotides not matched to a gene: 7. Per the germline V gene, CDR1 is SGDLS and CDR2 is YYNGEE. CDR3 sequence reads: CASSVASLAGVGANVLTF. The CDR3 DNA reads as TGTGCCAGCAGCGTAGCTAGCCTAGCGGGAGTAGGGGCCAACGTCCTGACTTTC.

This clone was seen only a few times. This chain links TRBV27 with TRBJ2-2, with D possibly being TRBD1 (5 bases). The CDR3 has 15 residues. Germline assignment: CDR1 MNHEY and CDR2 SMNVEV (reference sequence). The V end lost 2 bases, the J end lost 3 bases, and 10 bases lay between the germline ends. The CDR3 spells CASSLVGADTGELFF. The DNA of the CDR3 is TGTGCCAGCAGTTTAGTAGGGGCCGACACCGGGGAGCTGTTTTTT.

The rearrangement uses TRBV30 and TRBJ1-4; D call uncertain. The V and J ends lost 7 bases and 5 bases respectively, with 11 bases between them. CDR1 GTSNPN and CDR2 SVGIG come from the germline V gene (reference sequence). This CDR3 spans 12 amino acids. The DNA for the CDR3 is TGTGCCTCCCCGTGGCGGAATGAAAAACTGTTTTTT. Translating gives CASPWRNEKLFF.

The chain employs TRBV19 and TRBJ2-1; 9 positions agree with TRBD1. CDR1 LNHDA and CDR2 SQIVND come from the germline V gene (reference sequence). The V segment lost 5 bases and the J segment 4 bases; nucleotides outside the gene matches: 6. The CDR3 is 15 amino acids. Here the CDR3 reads CASSSGTGFYNEQFF. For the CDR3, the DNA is TGTGCCAGTAGTTCTGGGACAGGGTTTTACAATGAGCAGTTCTTC.

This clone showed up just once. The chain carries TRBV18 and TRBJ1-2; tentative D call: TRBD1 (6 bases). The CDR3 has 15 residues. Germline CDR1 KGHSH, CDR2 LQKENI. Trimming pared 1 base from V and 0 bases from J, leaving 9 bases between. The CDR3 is CASSPQDSPNYGYTF. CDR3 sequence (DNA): TGTGCCAGCTCACCACAGGACAGCCCTAACTATGGCTACACCTTC.

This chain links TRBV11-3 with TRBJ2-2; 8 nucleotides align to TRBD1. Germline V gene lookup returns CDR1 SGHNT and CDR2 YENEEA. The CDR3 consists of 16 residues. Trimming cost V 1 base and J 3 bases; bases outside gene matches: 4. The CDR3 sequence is CASSLVVTGDTGELFF. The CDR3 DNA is TGTGCCAGCAGCTTAGTGGTGACAGGGGACACCGGGGAGCTGTTTTTT. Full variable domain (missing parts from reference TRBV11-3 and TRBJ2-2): EAGVVQSPRYKIIEKKQPVAFWCNPISGHNTLYWYLQNLGQGPELLIRYENEEAVDDSQLPKDRFSAERLKGVDSTLKIQPAELGDSAVYLCASSLVVTGDTGELFFGEGSRLTVL.

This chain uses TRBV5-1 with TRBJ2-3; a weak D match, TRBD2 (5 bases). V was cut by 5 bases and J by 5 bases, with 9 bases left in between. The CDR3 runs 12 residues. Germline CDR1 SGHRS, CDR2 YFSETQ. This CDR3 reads CASRLEGDTQYF. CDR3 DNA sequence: TGCGCCAGCAGGCTAGAGGGAGATACGCAGTATTTT.

This chain's CDR3 is CAISMTSGYPQDTQYF. CDR3 DNA sequence: TGTGCCATCAGTATGACTAGCGGGTACCCACAAGATACGCAGTATTTT. This chain connects TRBV10-3 to TRBJ2-3, with TRBD2 matching over 10 bases. J lost 5 bases, V lost 5 bases, and 10 bases had no gene match. Germline CDR1 ENHRY, CDR2 SYGVKD. This CDR3 comprises 16 residues.

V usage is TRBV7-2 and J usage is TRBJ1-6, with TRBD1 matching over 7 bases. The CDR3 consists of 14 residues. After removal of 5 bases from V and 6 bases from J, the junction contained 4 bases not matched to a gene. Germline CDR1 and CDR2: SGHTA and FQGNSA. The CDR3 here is CASSGGQTNSPLHF. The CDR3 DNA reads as TGTGCCAGCAGCGGGGGACAGACTAATTCACCCCTCCACTTT.